Below are 8 T cell receptor beta chains sequenced from a single sample in a study of radiotherapy plus CTLA-4 blockade in lung cancer (dated by TCRdb to the late 2010s). The library relied on the immunoSEQ multiplex PCR assay. Sourced from immuneACCESS, this table was stored by TCRdb with only in-frame sequences that have V and J called. A share of the clones is absent; for the studies checked, an unresolved V gene accounts for under half, and the remainder has no known explanation. For this sample there are 86,000 or so clones; around 79% appear just once. The top ten hold approximately 3.8% of the sample. Material: peripheral blood, obtained from a patient treated with radiotherapy plus ipilimumab. These receptors originate from a human donor with non-small cell lung cancer who had a partial response to radiotherapy plus ipilimumab. Some clones in this sample may be carry-over from other donors' samples.

The chain couples TRBV28 to TRBJ1-2; D is perhaps TRBD1 (6 bases). CDR3 size: 13 residues. Between the trimmed V and J ends, which lost 5 bases and 8 bases, there was a span of 15 bases. Per germline, CDR1 MDHEN and CDR2 SYDVKM. The CDR3 nucleotides read TGTGCCAGCAGTGGGGGGGCATCCGGCGGCTACACCTTC. Protein product: CASSGGASGGYTF.

This chain links TRBV5-1 with TRBJ1-1, with 8 bases identical to TRBD1. Losses at the gene ends were 4 bases for V and 5 bases for J; bases not matched to a gene: 7. The CDR3 covers 14 residues. Germline V gene data show CDR1 as SGHRS and CDR2 as YFSETQ. The CDR3 coding sequence is TGCGCCAGCAGCCTTGACAGGGGTAGAACTGAAGCTTTCTTT. Amino acid sequence: CASSLDRGRTEAFF.

The chain recombines TRBV5-8 with TRBJ2-3; D might be TRBD1 (5 bases). Germline loops: CDR1 SGHTS, CDR2 YDEGEE. The CDR3 extends over 16 amino acids. Trimming pared 0 bases from V and 0 bases from J, leaving 11 bases between. CDR3 in amino acids: CASSLGRGISTDTQYF. The CDR3 DNA is TGTGCCAGCAGCTTGGGAAGGGGAATTAGCACAGATACGCAGTATTTT.

This chain links TRBV21-1 with TRBJ2-5; the listed D gene, TRBD2, was not tested against the DNA. TRBV21-1 corresponds to a pseudogene. The CDR3 is 16 amino acids. The CDR3 DNA reads as TGTGCCAGCAGCTTTTGCGGAGGGGCCCCCGTAAAGACCCAGTACTTC. Translation: CASSFCGGAPVKTQYF.

The chain joins TRBV11-3 to TRBJ2-7; TRBD1 aligns across 7 bases. Germline trimming cut 2 bases from V and 0 bases from J; bases unmatched to any gene: 4. CDR3 length equals 15 residues. The V gene's germline CDR1 is SGHNT and CDR2 YENEEA. CDR3 in DNA: TGTGCCAGCAGCTTATTGGGACAGAGCTCCTACGAGCAGTACTTC. It yields the protein CASSLLGQSSYEQYF.

The J gene is TRBJ1-2, the V gene TRBV13; TRBD1 matches at 8 bases. Per the germline V gene, CDR1 is PRHDT and CDR2 is FYEKMQ (reference sequence). V dropped 5 bases and J dropped 3; count of bases not matched to a gene: 11. The CDR3 totals 16 residues. The CDR3, as DNA: TGTGCCAGCAGCGCCGACGGACAGGGTGGCTACTATGGCTACACCTTC. This gives the protein CASSADGQGGYYGYTF.

This clone has just a few counts. CDR3 sequence reads: CASSAYGTANYGYTF. The DNA of the CDR3 is TGTGCCAGCAGTGCGTATGGGACAGCTAACTATGGCTACACCTTC. This chain joins TRBV25-1 and TRBJ1-2, with 7 bases lining up with TRBD1. Per germline, CDR1 MGHDK and CDR2 SYGVNS. Trimming at V came to 4 bases and at J to 0 bases, leaving 5 bases not matched to a gene. The CDR3 contains 15 residues.

The genes are TRBV27 and TRBJ2-7; D is possibly TRBD1 (6 bases). This CDR3 has 16 amino acids. The V end lost 4 bases, the J end lost 2 bases, and 18 bases lay between the germline ends. Per the germline V gene, CDR1 is MNHEY and CDR2 is SMNVEV (reference sequence). Here the CDR3 reads CASSSRIGTQTYEQYF. In DNA form, the CDR3 reads TGTGCCAGCAGTTCGCGGATTGGGACACAGACCTACGAGCAGTACTTC.